The 17 T cell receptor beta chains in this list originate from one sample, sequenced in a study of cytotoxic CD8 clonotypes in ibrutinib-treated CLL. Clones were sequenced by immunoSEQ multiplex PCR, and TCRdb holds only the in-frame ones, with some missing. The profile shows about 160,000 clones, 70% to 90% of them singletons. Sequences were derived from PBMCs, sampled at disease progression, from a patient treated with ibrutinib. These receptors originate from a human donor with chronic lymphocytic leukemia.

The rearrangement joins TRBV5-1 to TRBJ1-1; D is undetermined. This CDR3 has 15 residues. V lost 0 bases and J lost 0, with 9 bases in between. CDR1 is SGHRS and CDR2 is YFSETQ in the germline V gene. The CDR3 protein is CASSLVSAVNTEAFF. The CDR3 nucleotides read TGCGCCAGCAGCTTGGTCAGTGCGGTGAACACTGAAGCTTTCTTT. Looking up the rest from reference TRBV5-1 and TRBJ1-1 gives the full variable domain: KAGVTQTPRYLIKTRGQQVTLSCSPISGHRSVSWYQQTPGQGLQFLFEYFSETQRNKGNFPGRFSGRQFSNSRSEMNVSTLELGDSALYLCASSLVSAVNTEAFFGQGTRLTVV.

The gene calls are TRBV30 and TRBJ2-2; D ambiguous. Trimming left V 0 bases short and J 7 bases short, with 6 bases between. There are 12 residues in the CDR3. CDR1 and CDR2 (germline): GTSNPN, SVGIG (reference sequence). This CDR3 reads CAWSVLRGELFF. CDR3 nucleotides: TGTGCCTGGAGTGTATTACGCGGGGAGCTGTTTTTT.

This clone was observed a single time. V gene TRBV19 combines with J gene TRBJ2-1, with 14 bases fitting TRBD2. The CDR3 is 18 amino acids. Unmatched junction bases numbered 5, after V lost 4 bases and J lost 0 bases. The germline gives CDR1 LNHDA, CDR2 SQIVND (reference sequence). The CDR3 loop reads CASSTRTSGRTSYNEQFF. In DNA form, the CDR3 reads TGTGCCAGTAGTACTAGGACTAGCGGGAGGACCTCCTACAATGAGCAGTTCTTC. The entire variable domain, with the rest obtained from reference TRBV19 and TRBJ2-1, is as follows: DGGITQSPKYLFRKEGQNVTLSCEQNLNHDAMYWYRQDPGQGLRLIYYSQIVNDFQKGDIAEGYSVSREKKESFPLTVTSAQKNPTAFYLCASSTRTSGRTSYNEQFFGPGTRLTVL.

The rearrangement joins TRBV5-6 to TRBJ2-5; D remains ambiguous. Germline V gene data show CDR1 as SGHDT and CDR2 as YYEEEE. CDR3 length: 12 amino acids. V was cut by 1 base and J by 2 bases, with 3 bases left in between. Here the CDR3 reads CASSLWQETQYF. CDR3 DNA sequence: TGTGCCAGCAGCTTGTGGCAAGAGACCCAGTACTTC.

The gene calls are TRBV13 and TRBJ2-6; the D is unclear. Germline V lookup: CDR1 PRHDT, CDR2 FYEKMQ (reference sequence). This CDR3 comprises 15 residues. V was pared by 3 bases and J by 4 bases, with 10 bases between. CDR3 nucleotide sequence: TGTGCCAGCAGCTTGGGGTATTCAGGGGCCAACGTCCTGACTTTC. It yields the protein CASSLGYSGANVLTF.

V usage is TRBV9 and J usage is TRBJ2-7; 14 nucleotides agree with TRBD2. There are 16 residues in the CDR3. V trimming: 3 bases; J trimming: 9 bases; junction bases outside the gene matches: 11. Germline V gives CDR1 SGDLS, CDR2 YYNGEE. The CDR3 spells CASSGRSGLAGGLQYF. CDR3 bases: TGTGCCAGCAGCGGCCGATCCGGACTAGCGGGAGGACTGCAGTACTTC.

V and J are TRBV5-6 and TRBJ2-7; D is undetermined. Germline CDR1 reads SGHDT; CDR2 reads YYEEEE. V was pared by 7 bases and J by 0 bases, with 11 bases between. The CDR3 covers 13 residues. CDR3 bases: TGTGCCAGCGGACCCCAGATCTCCTACGAGCAGTACTTC. Encoded protein: CASGPQISYEQYF.

This chain joins TRBV9 and TRBJ1-2; D may be TRBD1 (6 bases). The CDR3 sequence is 13 residues long. V was shortened by 4 bases and J by 4 bases, with 11 bases between the two germline ends. Germline-derived CDR1 and CDR2 are SGDLS and YYNGEE. The DNA for the CDR3 is TGTGCCAGCAGCCCAGAAGGGGGCTATGGCTACACCTTC. This gives the protein CASSPEGGYGYTF.

The V and J genes are TRBV5-1 and TRBJ2-7; 8 bases agree with TRBD2. The junction had 8 bases not matched to a gene; V was cut back by 2 bases and J by 4 bases. The CDR3 has 15 amino acids. Germline loops: CDR1 SGHRS, CDR2 YFSETQ. CDR3 loop: CASSFPGTSSYEQYF. Written as DNA, the CDR3 is TGCGCCAGCAGCTTTCCCGGGACTAGTTCTTACGAGCAGTACTTC.

V gene TRBV7-6 combines with J gene TRBJ2-1; 11 bases are shared with TRBD2. The germline V gene encodes CDR1 SGHVS and CDR2 FNYEAQ. V lost 2 bases to trimming and J lost 8 bases; unmatched junction nucleotides: 5. CDR3 length: 15 residues. As DNA, the CDR3 is TGTGCCAGCAGCTTAATAGCGGGAGGGAGCCATGAGCAGTTCTTC. The encoded protein is CASSLIAGGSHEQFF.

The chain carries TRBV5-5 and TRBJ1-2; D not resolved. CDR3 length equals 16 residues. The V end lost 4 bases, the J end lost 2 bases, and 18 bases lay between the germline ends. The germline V gene encodes CDR1 SGHKS and CDR2 YYEKEE (reference sequence). This CDR3 is CASSATGPPLNYGYTF. The CDR3, as DNA: TGTGCCAGCAGCGCAACCGGGCCGCCTTTGAACTATGGCTACACCTTC.

The rearrangement uses TRBV10-1 and TRBJ1-5, with D tentatively TRBD1 (5 bases). There are 16 residues in the CDR3. Germline CDR1 and CDR2: WNHNN and SYGVQD (reference sequence). Trimming cost V 2 bases and J 5 bases, with 16 bases left between them. CDR3 loop: CASSEAGRERHQPQHF. The CDR3 DNA reads as TGCGCCAGCAGTGAGGCTGGCAGGGAAAGGCATCAGCCCCAGCATTTT.

The rearrangement links TRBV19 to TRBJ2-1, with 11 positions matching TRBD2. Germline V gene sequence: CDR1 LNHDA, CDR2 SQIVND (reference sequence). With 7 bases clipped from V and 4 bases from J, the junction kept 15 bases outside the gene matches. This CDR3 comprises 18 residues. DNA of the CDR3: TGTGCCAGTAAGGACGGAGGTCCTAGCGGGAGGCCGTACAATGAGCAGTTCTTC. It encodes CASKDGGPSGRPYNEQFF. The full variable domain, rest sourced from reference TRBV19 and TRBJ2-1, is DGGITQSPKYLFRKEGQNVTLSCEQNLNHDAMYWYRQDPGQGLRLIYYSQIVNDFQKGDIAEGYSVSREKKESFPLTVTSAQKNPTAFYLCASKDGGPSGRPYNEQFFGPGTRLTVL.

The rearrangement uses TRBV6-5 and TRBJ2-7; TRBD2 agrees at 10 bases. The CDR3 is made up of 14 amino acids. The junction had 3 bases not matched to a gene; V was cut back by 7 bases and J by 0 bases. In germline, CDR1 is MNHEY, CDR2 SVGAGI. CDR3 DNA sequence: TGTGCCAGCACGGCTAGCGGGAGCTCCTACGAGCAGTACTTC. It specifies CASTASGSSYEQYF.

The chain carries TRBV7-3 and TRBJ2-1; D call uncertain. Germline-derived CDR1 and CDR2 are SGHTA and FQGTGA. The CDR3 has 16 residues. Trimming left V 5 bases short and J 1 base short, with 15 bases between. CDR3 DNA: TGTGCCAGCAGCCCGAGGTGGGCTGGTTCCTACAATGAGCAGTTCTTC. It yields the protein CASSPRWAGSYNEQFF.

Only one count was recorded for this clone. CDR3 region: CASSILRGTEAFF. Here the CDR3 DNA reads TGTGCCAGTAGTATCCTCAGGGGAACTGAAGCTTTCTTT. The gene calls are TRBV19 and TRBJ1-1; tentatively, D is TRBD1 (6 bases). The length of the CDR3 is 13 residues. In germline, CDR1 is LNHDA, CDR2 SQIVND (reference sequence). The V gene lost 3 bases and the J gene lost 5 bases, with 10 bases spanning the gap.

The chain joins TRBV11-2 to TRBJ1-1, with D unclear. The CDR3 is made up of 16 amino acids. The V end lost 3 bases, the J end lost 3 bases, and 17 bases lay between the germline ends. CDR1 is SGHAT, CDR2 FQNNGV, per germline. The DNA for the CDR3 is TGTGCCAGCAGCTTCACGGGTTGGCGGTCGGACACTGAAGCTTTCTTT. This codes for CASSFTGWRSDTEAFF.